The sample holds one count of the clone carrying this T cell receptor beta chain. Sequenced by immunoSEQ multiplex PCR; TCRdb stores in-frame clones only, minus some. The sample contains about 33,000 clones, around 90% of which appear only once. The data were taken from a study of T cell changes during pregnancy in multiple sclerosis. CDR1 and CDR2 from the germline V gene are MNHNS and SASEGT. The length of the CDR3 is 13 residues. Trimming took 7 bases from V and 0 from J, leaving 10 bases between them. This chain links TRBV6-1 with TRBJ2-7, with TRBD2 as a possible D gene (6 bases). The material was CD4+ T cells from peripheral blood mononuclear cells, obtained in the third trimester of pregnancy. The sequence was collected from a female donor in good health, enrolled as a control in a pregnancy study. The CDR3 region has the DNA TGTGCCAGCAAGGCGGGAAGCTCCTACGAGCAGTACTTC. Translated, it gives CASKAGSSYEQYF.